A selection of T cell receptor beta chains follows, all from one sample in a study of blood T cell repertoires in COVID-19. The table came from immunoSEQ multiplex PCR; TCRdb's copy has only in-frame clones and leaves some out. The table records under 250,000 clones, 88% of them present only once. The specimen was PBMCs or T cells enriched from blood (not recorded which). The receptors originated from a woman aged 40 to 50 who had been exposed to COVID-19. The CDR3 runs from the conserved cysteine through the conserved F or W. The D gene is left open where the match is weak. The size of a clone is reported for some rows only, either as once, few or many, or as a class for expanded clones.

TRBD1 | TRBJ2-7 | TRBV19 | - | CASSIGDREGYEQYF | TGTGCCAGTAGTATAGGGGACAGGGAGGGCTACGAGCAGTACTTC
- | TRBJ2-1 | TRBV7-7 | - | CASSLDRVSGNEQFF | TGTGCTAGCAGCTTAGATCGGGTATCGGGCAATGAGCAGTTCTTC
- | TRBJ1-4 | TRBV7-2 | - | CASSLGPSNEKLFF | TGTGCCAGCAGCTTAGGGCCTTCTAATGAAAAACTGTTTTTT
- | TRBJ1-2 | TRBV6-2/TRBV6-3 | - | CASSYPAVANYGYTF | TGTGCCAGCAGTTACCCGGCGGTAGCTAACTATGGCTACACCTTC
- | TRBJ2-3 | TRBV4-3 | - | CASSQGTASGWPDTQYF | TGCGCCAGCAGCCAAGGTACGGCCTCGGGGTGGCCAGATACGCAGTATTTT
TRBD1 | TRBJ1-2 | TRBV6-4 | - | CASSDSDRGPYGYTF | TGTGCCAGCAGTGACTCGGACAGGGGGCCTTATGGCTACACCTTC
TRBD2 | TRBJ2-2 | TRBV6-5 | - | CASSYNPSGRSGELFF | TGTGCCAGCAGTTACAATCCTAGCGGGAGGTCCGGGGAGCTGTTTTTT
- | TRBJ2-7 | TRBV21-1 | - | CASSKRGRPGSYEQYF | TGTGCCAGCAGCAAACGAGGCCGTCCGGGGTCCTACGAGCAGTACTTC
TRBD2 | TRBJ2-5 | TRBV19 | - | CASSERGGETQYF | TGTGCCAGTAGTGAACGGGGAGGGGAGACCCAGTACTTC
TRBD1 | TRBJ2-1 | TRBV12-5 | - | CASGFPVGTGDFEQFF | TGTGCTAGTGGTTTCCCAGTGGGGACAGGGGACTTTGAGCAGTTCTTC
- | TRBJ2-7 | TRBV6-5 | - | CASADSVYEQYF | TGTGCCAGCGCTGATTCGGTGTACGAGCAGTACTTC
TRBD1 | TRBJ1-6 | TRBV5-6 | - | CASSSSDRGNSPLHF | TGTGCCAGCAGCTCCTCTGACAGGGGAAATTCACCCCTCCACTTT
TRBD1 | TRBJ1-1 | TRBV28 | once | CASSSRDRAFF | TGTGCCAGCAGTAGCCGGGACAGGGCTTTCTTT
TRBD2 | TRBJ2-3 | TRBV6-4 | - | CASSATGGGTDTQYF | TGTGCCAGCAGTGCCACGGGAGGGGGCACAGATACGCAGTATTTT
- | TRBJ2-3 | TRBV12-3/TRBV12-4 | - | CASSPLPTDTQYF | TGTGCCAGCAGCCCTCTCCCCACAGATACGCAGTATTTT
TRBD2 | TRBJ2-7 | TRBV10-3 | - | CAISESRTSYEQYF | TGTGCCATCAGTGAGAGTAGGACTAGCTACGAGCAGTACTTC
TRBD2 | TRBJ2-3 | TRBV4-1 | - | CASSPRVGRGTDTQYF | TGCGCCAGCAGCCCCCGAGTAGGGAGGGGCACAGATACGCAGTATTTT
TRBD1 | TRBJ1-4 | TRBV6-5 | once | CASEHPGQANEKLFF | TGTGCCAGCGAGCACCCGGGACAGGCCAATGAAAAACTGTTTTTT
TRBD2 | TRBJ2-1 | TRBV14 | - | CASSQGLAALNEQFF | TGTGCCAGCAGCCAGGGACTAGCGGCCCTCAATGAGCAGTTCTTC
- | TRBJ1-1 | TRBV15 | few | CATSLGRTEAFF | TGTGCCACCAGCTTGGGGAGGACTGAAGCTTTCTTT
- | TRBJ1-5 | TRBV28 | - | CASQTSGGSNQLQHF | TGTGCCAGCCAGACGAGCGGAGGTAGCAATCAGCTCCAGCATTTT
- | TRBJ1-5 | TRBV18 | - | CASSPLEAQPQHF | TGTGCCAGCTCACCACTCGAGGCTCAGCCCCAGCATTTT
- | TRBJ2-2 | TRBV28 | - | CASNRNTGELFF | TGTGCCAGCAACAGAAACACCGGGGAGCTGTTTTTT
- | TRBJ1-2 | TRBV7-2 | - | CASSLQGSNYGYTF | TGTGCCAGCAGTCTTCAGGGGTCCAACTATGGCTACACCTTC
- | TRBJ2-1 | TRBV5-6 | - | CASSLVGGELRNEQFF | TGTGCCAGCAGCTTGGTAGGGGGTGAGTTGAGGAATGAGCAGTTCTTC